The 16 T cell receptor beta chains reported below all come from one sample, sequenced in a study of blood T cell repertoires in COVID-19. Method: immunoSEQ multiplex PCR; TCRdb's copy keeps in-frame clones and lacks some. This sample carries a few hundred thousand clones, 75% to 95% of them seen once, and the ten largest clones take approximately 2.6%. Sequences were obtained from peripheral blood. These receptors were taken from a person between 18 and 30 years old with COVID-19, enrolled during active disease.

This chain connects TRBV12-3 or TRBV12-4 to TRBJ1-4, with D perhaps TRBD1 (6 bases). CDR3 length: 13 residues. V lost 6 bases and J 8 bases, leaving 13 bases between the germline ends. CDR3 sequence: CASSPGHVEKLFF. CDR3 bases: TGTGCCAGCAGCCCGGGACACGTCGAAAAACTGTTTTTT.

V usage is TRBV5-1 and J usage is TRBJ2-5; 8 bases align to TRBD2. J was trimmed by 4 bases and V by 4 bases; bases with no gene match: 9. Germline V CDR1 and CDR2: SGHRS, YFSETQ. The CDR3 has 15 amino acids. The CDR3 loop is CASSRSGRGPETQYF. The CDR3, as DNA: TGCGCCAGCAGCCGCAGCGGGAGAGGACCAGAGACCCAGTACTTC.

The CDR3 is CASRLTGPDTEAFF. CDR3 sequence (DNA): TGCGCCAGCAGGTTGACAGGGCCTGACACTGAAGCTTTCTTT. The rearrangement links TRBV5-1 to TRBJ1-1, with TRBD1 matching 7 bases. From germline, CDR1 is SGHRS and CDR2 YFSETQ. V shed 5 bases, J shed 3 bases, and the junction held 7 bases outside the gene matches. There are 14 residues in the CDR3.

The rearrangement links TRBV7-9 to TRBJ2-7; 11 bases fit TRBD2. The germline gives CDR1 SEHNR, CDR2 FQNEAQ (reference sequence). The CDR3 spans 16 residues. Unmatched junction bases numbered 5, after V lost 4 bases and J lost 0 bases. This CDR3 reads CASSSLLAGDSYEQYF. The CDR3, as DNA: TGTGCCAGCAGCTCCCTACTAGCGGGGGACTCCTACGAGCAGTACTTC.

The V call is TRBV6-2 or TRBV6-3, the J call TRBJ2-1; 10 nucleotides match TRBD2. The V segment lost 0 bases and the J segment 4 bases; nucleotides outside the gene matches: 12. Per germline, CDR1 MNHEY and CDR2 SVGEGT. The CDR3 length is 19 residues. DNA of the CDR3: TGTGCCAGCAGTTACTCAGCTAGCGGGAGCTTCCTGAGATACAATGAGCAGTTCTTC. Translation: CASSYSASGSFLRYNEQFF.

The chain joins TRBV18 to TRBJ2-1, with 11 bases aligning to TRBD1. V lost 5 bases and J lost 4; bases outside the gene matches: 4. Germline CDR1 and CDR2: KGHSH and LQKENI. CDR3 length: 15 residues. CDR3 in DNA: TGTGCCAGCTCAATCGGGACAGGGGGGTACAATGAGCAGTTCTTC. It translates to CASSIGTGGYNEQFF. Based on the CDR3 plus reference TRBV18 and TRBJ2-1, the full variable domain is NAGVMQNPRHLVRRRGQEARLRCSPMKGHSHVYWYRQLPEEGLKFMVYLQKENIIDESGMPKERFSAEFPKEGPSILRIQQVVRGDSAAYFCASSIGTGGYNEQFFGPGTRLTVL.

This chain uses TRBV10-3 with TRBJ1-1, with TRBD1 matching 7 bases. J lost 10 bases, V lost 3 bases, and 14 bases had no gene match. Per the germline V gene, CDR1 is ENHRY and CDR2 is SYGVKD. The CDR3 is 15 residues long. The CDR3 region is CAISEPGQLSRGAFF. The CDR3 nucleotides are TGTGCCATCAGTGAACCGGGACAGTTGAGCCGAGGAGCTTTCTTT.

This sequence joins TRBV30 and TRBJ2-7, with TRBD1 identical over 9 bases. Germline assignment: CDR1 GTSNPN and CDR2 SVGIG (reference sequence). This CDR3 spans 13 amino acids. Trimming took 3 bases from V and 5 from J; bases not matched to a gene: 5. The CDR3 is CAWSRDRANEQYF. CDR3 DNA sequence: TGTGCCTGGAGCCGGGACAGGGCAAACGAGCAGTACTTC.

This chain connects TRBV4-3 to TRBJ1-1; D ambiguous. Germline V CDR1 and CDR2: LGHNA, YSLEER. V was shortened by 0 bases and J by 0 bases, with 8 bases between the two germline ends. The CDR3 totals 15 residues. The CDR3 sequence: CASSQDPTLNTEAFF. The CDR3 nucleotides read TGCGCCAGCAGCCAAGATCCGACACTGAACACTGAAGCTTTCTTT.

A single count supports this clone. The chain recombines TRBV25-1 with TRBJ1-2; D gene unclear. V lost 7 bases and J 8 bases, leaving 14 bases between the germline ends. The germline V gene has CDR1 MGHDK and CDR2 SYGVNS. The CDR3 totals 12 residues. This CDR3 reads CASNAGIAGYTF. CDR3 bases: TGTGCCAGCAATGCGGGGATCGCGGGCTACACCTTC.

The chain combines TRBV24-1 with TRBJ1-2, with D hard to call. The CDR3 length is 15 residues. Trimming left V 4 bases short and J 4 bases short, with 15 bases between. The germline V gene has CDR1 KGHDR and CDR2 SFDVKD. This CDR3 is CATSDTDGLSYGYTF. DNA for the CDR3: TGTGCCACCAGTGACACCGACGGACTTAGCTATGGCTACACCTTC.

This clone was observed once. This chain uses TRBV29-1 with TRBJ2-3; possible D gene TRBD1, 5 bases. Per germline, CDR1 SQVTM and CDR2 ANQGSEA. This CDR3 has 14 amino acids. The germline V and J ends were trimmed by 3 bases and 2 bases, with 12 bases remaining between them. The CDR3 DNA reads as TGCAGCGTTGAGGGGCTAGGGAACACAGATACGCAGTATTTT. Its protein is CSVEGLGNTDTQYF.

The chain links TRBV24-1 to TRBJ2-1; TRBD2 agrees at 11 bases. The CDR3 runs 17 residues. Losses at the gene ends were 7 bases for V and 6 bases for J; bases not matched to a gene: 13. Germline V gene lookup returns CDR1 KGHDR and CDR2 SFDVKD. CDR3 DNA: TGTGCCACCAGCCCCCCCGCGGCTAGCGGGAGGTTCAATGAGCAGTTCTTC. It specifies CATSPPAASGRFNEQFF.

The chain employs TRBV13 and TRBJ1-1, with 8 positions matching TRBD1. Germline V gives CDR1 PRHDT, CDR2 FYEKMQ (reference sequence). This CDR3 region has 14 residues. J gave up 3 bases and V 6 bases, and 6 bases lay outside the gene matches. Here the CDR3 reads CASSPDRDDTEAFF. The CDR3 DNA sequence: TGTGCCAGCAGTCCGGACAGGGATGACACTGAAGCTTTCTTT.

This clone showed up just once. This chain's CDR3 is CASRIQSSRGTDTQYF. CDR3 nucleotides: TGTGCCAGCCGTATCCAGTCCTCCCGCGGGACAGATACGCAGTATTTT. This sequence joins TRBV28 and TRBJ2-3, with D possibly matching TRBD2 (5 bases). CDR1 and CDR2 (germline): MDHEN, SYDVKM. Trimming removed 8 bases from V and 3 bases from J, with 21 bases in between. This CDR3 comprises 16 residues.

This chain links TRBV6-5 with TRBJ1-2, with 8 bases lining up with TRBD1. Germline V lookup: CDR1 MNHEY, CDR2 SVGAGI. This CDR3 is built from 13 residues. J gave up 6 bases and V 4 bases, and 4 bases lay outside the gene matches. The CDR3 bases are TGTGCCAGCAGTTTTCAGGGGGCGAATGGCTACACCTTC. As protein: CASSFQGANGYTF.